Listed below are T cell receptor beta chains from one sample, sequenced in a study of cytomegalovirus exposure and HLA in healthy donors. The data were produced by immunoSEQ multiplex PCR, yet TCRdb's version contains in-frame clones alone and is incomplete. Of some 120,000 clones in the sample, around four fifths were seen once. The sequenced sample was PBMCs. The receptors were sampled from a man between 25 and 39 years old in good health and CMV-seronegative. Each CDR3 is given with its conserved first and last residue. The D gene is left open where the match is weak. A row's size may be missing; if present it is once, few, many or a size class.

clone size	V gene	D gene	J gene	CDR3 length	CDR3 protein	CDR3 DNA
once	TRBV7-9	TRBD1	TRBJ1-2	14	CASSIRTGTYGYTF	TGTGCCAGCAGCATCAGGACAGGGACCTATGGCTACACCTTC
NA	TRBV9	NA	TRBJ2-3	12	CASSGVTDTQYF	TGTGCCAGCAGCGGAGTAACAGATACGCAGTATTTT
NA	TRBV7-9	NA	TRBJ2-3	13	CASSLVLPDPQYF	TGTGCCAGCAGCTTAGTTCTCCCAGATCCGCAGTATTTT
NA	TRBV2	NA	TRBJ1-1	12	CASTQGNTEAFF	TGTGCCAGCACACAGGGGAACACTGAAGCTTTCTTT
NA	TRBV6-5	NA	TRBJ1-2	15	CASSYSGASPSGYTF	TGTGCCAGCAGTTACTCCGGAGCGTCACCTTCTGGCTACACCTTC
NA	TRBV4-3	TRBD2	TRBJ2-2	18	CASSQVISGGPNTGELFF	TGCGCCAGCAGCCAAGTGATTAGCGGGGGCCCGAACACCGGGGAGCTGTTTTTT
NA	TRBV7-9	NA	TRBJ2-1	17	CASSFTSDSSSYNEQFF	TGTGCCAGCAGCTTTACGAGCGACTCAAGCTCCTACAATGAGCAGTTCTTC
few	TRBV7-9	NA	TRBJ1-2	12	CASSGSGYGYTF	TGTGCCAGCAGCGGATCAGGGTATGGCTACACCTTC
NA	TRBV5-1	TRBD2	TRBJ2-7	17	CASSLEPSGKRQGGQYF	TGCGCCAGCAGCTTGGAACCAAGCGGGAAACGCCAAGGAGGGCAGTACTTC
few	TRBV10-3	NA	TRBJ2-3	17	CAISEPSGQSSTDTQYF	TGTGCCATCAGTGAGCCGAGTGGACAGTCTAGCACAGATACGCAGTATTTT
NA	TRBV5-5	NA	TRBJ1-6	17	CASSSRQLSIDNSPLHF	TGTGCCAGCAGCTCCAGACAGTTATCAATCGATAATTCACCCCTCCACTTT
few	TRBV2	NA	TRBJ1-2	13	CASSLGQYPGYTF	TGTGCCAGCAGCCTCGGACAGTATCCTGGCTACACCTTC
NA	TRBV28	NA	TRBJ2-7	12	CASSPGAYEQYF	TGTGCCAGCAGTCCCGGTGCATACGAGCAGTACTTC
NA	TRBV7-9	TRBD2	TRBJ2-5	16	CASSLVGVAGGETQYF	TGTGCCAGCAGCTTAGTAGGAGTAGCGGGAGGAGAGACCCAGTACTTC
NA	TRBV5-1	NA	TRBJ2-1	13	CASSLETGDEQFF	TGCGCCAGCAGCTTGGAAACCGGGGATGAGCAGTTCTTC
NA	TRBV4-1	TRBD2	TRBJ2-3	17	CASSLGRLAGGQDTQYF	TGCGCCAGCAGCCTGGGCAGACTAGCGGGGGGACAAGATACGCAGTATTTT
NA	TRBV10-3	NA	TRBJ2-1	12	CAISRLVNEQFF	TGTGCCATCAGTAGACTAGTCAATGAGCAGTTCTTC
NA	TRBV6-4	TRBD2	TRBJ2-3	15	CASSKTGGGTDTQYF	TGTGCCAGCAGCAAGACGGGGGGAGGCACAGATACGCAGTATTTT
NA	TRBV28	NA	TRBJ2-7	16	CASTSSSGSSSYEQYF	TGTGCCAGCACCTCTAGCAGCGGGTCAAGCTCCTACGAGCAGTACTTC
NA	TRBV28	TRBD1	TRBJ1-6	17	CASSGDRATSYNSPLHF	TGTGCCAGCAGCGGGGACAGGGCTACCTCCTATAATTCACCCCTCCACTTT
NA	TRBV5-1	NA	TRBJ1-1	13	CASSLLRGTEAFF	TGCGCCAGCAGCCTCCTCCGGGGCACTGAAGCTTTCTTT
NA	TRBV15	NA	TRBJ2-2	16	CATSRGIGGNTGELFF	TGTGCCACCAGCAGAGGGATCGGGGGGAACACCGGGGAGCTGTTTTTT
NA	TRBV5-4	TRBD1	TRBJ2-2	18	CASSMGQGVLGGTGELFF	TGTGCCAGCAGCATGGGACAGGGCGTCTTAGGTGGCACCGGGGAGCTGTTTTTT
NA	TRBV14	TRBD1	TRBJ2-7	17	CASSQPPPGQGFDEQYF	TGTGCCAGCAGCCAACCACCGCCGGGACAGGGATTCGACGAGCAGTACTTC